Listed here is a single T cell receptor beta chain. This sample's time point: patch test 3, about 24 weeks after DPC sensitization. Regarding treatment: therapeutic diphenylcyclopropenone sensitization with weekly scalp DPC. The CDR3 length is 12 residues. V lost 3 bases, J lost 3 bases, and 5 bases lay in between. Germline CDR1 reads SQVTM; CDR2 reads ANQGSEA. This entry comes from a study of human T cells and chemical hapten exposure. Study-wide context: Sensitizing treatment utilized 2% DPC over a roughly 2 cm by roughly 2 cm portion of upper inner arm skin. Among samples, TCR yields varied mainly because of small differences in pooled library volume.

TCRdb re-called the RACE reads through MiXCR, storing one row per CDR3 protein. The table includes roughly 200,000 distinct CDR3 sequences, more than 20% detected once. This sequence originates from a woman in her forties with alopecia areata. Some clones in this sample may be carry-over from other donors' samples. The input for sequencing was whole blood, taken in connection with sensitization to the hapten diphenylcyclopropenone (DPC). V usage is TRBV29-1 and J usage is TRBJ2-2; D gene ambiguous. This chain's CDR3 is CSVELHTGELFF. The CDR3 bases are TGCAGCGTTGAGTTGCACACCGGGGAGCTGTTTTTT.